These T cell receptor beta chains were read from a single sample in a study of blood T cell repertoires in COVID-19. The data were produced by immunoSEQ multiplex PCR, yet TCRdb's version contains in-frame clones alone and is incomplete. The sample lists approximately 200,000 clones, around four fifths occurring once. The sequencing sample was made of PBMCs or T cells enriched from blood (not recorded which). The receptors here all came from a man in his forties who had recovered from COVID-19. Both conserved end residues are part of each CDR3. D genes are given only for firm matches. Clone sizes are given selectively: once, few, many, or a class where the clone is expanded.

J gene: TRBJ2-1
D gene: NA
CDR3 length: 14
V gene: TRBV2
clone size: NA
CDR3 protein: CASSGLRMAVEQFF
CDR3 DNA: TGTGCCAGCAGTGGTTTGCGGATGGCGGTTGAGCAGTTCTTC

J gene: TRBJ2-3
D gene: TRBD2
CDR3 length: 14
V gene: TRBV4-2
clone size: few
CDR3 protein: CASSLSGSEDTQYF
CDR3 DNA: TGTGCCAGCAGCCTTAGCGGGAGTGAAGATACGCAGTATTTT

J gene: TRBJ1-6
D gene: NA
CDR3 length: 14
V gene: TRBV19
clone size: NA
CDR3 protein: CASSITGFGSPLHF
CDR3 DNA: TGTGCCAGTAGTATTACGGGTTTCGGGTCACCCCTCCACTTT

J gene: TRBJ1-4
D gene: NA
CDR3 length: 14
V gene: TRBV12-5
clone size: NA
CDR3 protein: CASGLRQGDEKLFF
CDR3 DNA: TGTGCTAGTGGTTTGAGGCAGGGCGATGAAAAACTGTTTTTT

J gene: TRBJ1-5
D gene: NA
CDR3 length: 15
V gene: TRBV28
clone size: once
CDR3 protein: CASSSTGTGGQPQHF
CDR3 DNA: TGTGCCAGCAGCTCAACCGGGACGGGAGGTCAGCCCCAGCATTTT

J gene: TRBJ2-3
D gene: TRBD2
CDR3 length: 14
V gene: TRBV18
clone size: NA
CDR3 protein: CASSPGLEADTQYF
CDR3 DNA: TGTGCCAGCTCACCCGGACTAGAGGCAGATACGCAGTATTTT

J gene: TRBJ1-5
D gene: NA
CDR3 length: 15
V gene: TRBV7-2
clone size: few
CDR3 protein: CASSLSDRNNQPQHF
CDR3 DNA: TGTGCCAGCAGCCTATCCGACAGGAACAATCAGCCCCAGCATTTT

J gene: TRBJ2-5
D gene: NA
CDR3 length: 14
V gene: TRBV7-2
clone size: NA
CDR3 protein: CASSLGAGPKTQYF
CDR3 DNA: TGTGCCAGCAGCTTAGGGGCAGGGCCGAAGACCCAGTACTTC

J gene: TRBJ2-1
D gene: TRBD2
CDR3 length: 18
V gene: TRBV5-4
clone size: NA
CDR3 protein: CASSLGLGGRTSYNEQFF
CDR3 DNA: TGTGCCAGCAGCTTGGGACTAGGCGGGAGAACCTCCTACAATGAGCAGTTCTTC

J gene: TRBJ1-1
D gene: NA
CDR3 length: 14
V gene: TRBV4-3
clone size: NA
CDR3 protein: CASSQESTGTEAFF
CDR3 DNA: TGCGCCAGCAGCCAAGAATCGACGGGCACTGAAGCTTTCTTT

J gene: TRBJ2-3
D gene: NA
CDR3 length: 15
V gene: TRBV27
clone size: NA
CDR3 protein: CASSFSRKSTDTQYF
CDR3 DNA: TGTGCCAGCAGTTTTTCGAGGAAAAGCACAGATACGCAGTATTTT

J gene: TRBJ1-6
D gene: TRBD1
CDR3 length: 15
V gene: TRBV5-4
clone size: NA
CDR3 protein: CASSRRDRGNSPLHF
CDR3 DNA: TGTGCCAGCAGCCGCCGGGACAGGGGTAATTCACCCCTCCACTTT

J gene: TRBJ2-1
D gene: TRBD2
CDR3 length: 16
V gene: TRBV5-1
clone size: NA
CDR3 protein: CASSLGTSGNFNEQFF
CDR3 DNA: TGCGCCAGCAGCCTCGGGACTAGCGGGAATTTTAATGAGCAGTTCTTC

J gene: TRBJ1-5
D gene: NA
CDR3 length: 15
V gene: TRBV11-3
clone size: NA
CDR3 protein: CASRPRQASNQPQHF
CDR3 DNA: TGTGCCAGCAGACCAAGACAGGCTAGCAATCAGCCCCAGCATTTT

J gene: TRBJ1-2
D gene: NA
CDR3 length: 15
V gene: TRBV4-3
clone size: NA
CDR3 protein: CASSQETRQNYGYTF
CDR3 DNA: TGCGCCAGCAGCCAAGAGACAAGGCAGAACTATGGCTACACCTTC

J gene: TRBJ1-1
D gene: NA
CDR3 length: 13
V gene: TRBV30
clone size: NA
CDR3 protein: CAWSRGMNTEAFF
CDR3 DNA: TGTGCCTGGTCACGGGGGATGAACACTGAAGCTTTCTTT

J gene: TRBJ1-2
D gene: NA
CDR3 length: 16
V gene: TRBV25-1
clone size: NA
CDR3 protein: CASSDSTAISDYGYTF
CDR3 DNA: TGTGCCAGCAGTGATTCTACAGCCATATCAGACTATGGCTACACCTTC

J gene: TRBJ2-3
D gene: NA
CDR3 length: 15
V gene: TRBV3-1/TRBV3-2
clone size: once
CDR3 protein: CASSVRAREVDTQYF
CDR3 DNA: TGTGCCAGCAGTGTTAGAGCTAGGGAGGTAGATACGCAGTATTTT

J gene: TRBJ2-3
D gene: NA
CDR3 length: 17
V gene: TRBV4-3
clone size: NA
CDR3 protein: CASSQGGGGKGVDTQYF
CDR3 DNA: TGCGCCAGCAGCCAAGGGGGTGGCGGGAAAGGGGTTGATACGCAGTATTTT

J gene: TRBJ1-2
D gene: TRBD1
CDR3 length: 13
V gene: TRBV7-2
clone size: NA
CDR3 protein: CASSSGQGYGYTF
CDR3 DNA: TGTGCCAGCAGCTCAGGACAGGGCTATGGCTACACCTTC

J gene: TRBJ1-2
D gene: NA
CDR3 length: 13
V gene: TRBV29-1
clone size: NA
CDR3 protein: CSVEQDSHYGYTF
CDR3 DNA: TGCAGCGTTGAACAGGACAGCCACTATGGCTACACCTTC

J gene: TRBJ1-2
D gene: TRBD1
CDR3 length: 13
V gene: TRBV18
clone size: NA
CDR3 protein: CASSPGQGVGYTF
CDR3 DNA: TGTGCCAGCTCACCCGGACAGGGAGTTGGCTACACCTTC

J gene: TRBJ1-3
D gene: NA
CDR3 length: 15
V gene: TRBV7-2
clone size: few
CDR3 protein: CASALGGGLGNTIYF
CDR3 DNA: TGTGCCAGCGCTCTAGGGGGGGGGCTTGGAAACACCATATATTTT

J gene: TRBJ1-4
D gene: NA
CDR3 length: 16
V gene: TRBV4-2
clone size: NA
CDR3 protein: CASSQGEGPTNEKLFF
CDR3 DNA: TGTGCCAGCAGCCAAGGAGAGGGTCCAACTAATGAAAAACTGTTTTTT

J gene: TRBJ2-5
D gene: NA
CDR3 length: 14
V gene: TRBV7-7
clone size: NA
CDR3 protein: CASSNGQLQETQYF
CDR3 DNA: TGTGCTAGCAGCAACGGACAGTTGCAAGAGACCCAGTACTTC

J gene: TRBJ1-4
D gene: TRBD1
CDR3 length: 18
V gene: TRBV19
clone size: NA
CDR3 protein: CASSTRTGSLATNEKLFF
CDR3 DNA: TGTGCCAGTAGTACCCGGACAGGAAGCCTTGCAACTAATGAAAAACTGTTTTTT

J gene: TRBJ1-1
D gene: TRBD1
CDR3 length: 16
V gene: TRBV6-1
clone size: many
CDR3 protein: CASSEDGTGSWVEAFF
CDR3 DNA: TGTGCCAGCAGTGAAGATGGGACAGGGAGTTGGGTGGAAGCTTTCTTT

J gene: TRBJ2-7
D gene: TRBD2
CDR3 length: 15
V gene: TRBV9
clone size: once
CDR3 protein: CASSPPGTSSYEQYF
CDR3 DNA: TGTGCCAGCAGCCCTCCAGGGACTAGCTCCTACGAGCAGTACTTC

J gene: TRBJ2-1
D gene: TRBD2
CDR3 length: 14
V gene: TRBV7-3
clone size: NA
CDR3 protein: CASSLRAGVDEQFF
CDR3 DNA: TGTGCCAGCAGCTTAAGGGCGGGAGTGGATGAGCAGTTCTTC

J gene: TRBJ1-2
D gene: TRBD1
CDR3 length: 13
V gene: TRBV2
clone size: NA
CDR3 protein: CASRPGTANGYTF
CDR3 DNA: TGTGCCAGCAGACCCGGGACAGCAAATGGCTACACCTTC

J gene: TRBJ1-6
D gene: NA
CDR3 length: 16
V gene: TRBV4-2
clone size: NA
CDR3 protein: CASSQEEGPFRSPLHF
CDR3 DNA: TGTGCCAGCAGCCAAGAGGAGGGGCCCTTTCGTTCACCCCTCCACTTT

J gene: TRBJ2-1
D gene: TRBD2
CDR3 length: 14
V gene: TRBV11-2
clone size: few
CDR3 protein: CASTPGGAYNEQFF
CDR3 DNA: TGTGCCAGCACCCCGGGAGGGGCCTACAATGAGCAGTTCTTC

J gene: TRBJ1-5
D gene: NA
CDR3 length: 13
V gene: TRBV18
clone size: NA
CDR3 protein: CASSGDSSQPQHF
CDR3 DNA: TGTGCCAGCTCAGGGGACTCGAGTCAGCCCCAGCATTTT

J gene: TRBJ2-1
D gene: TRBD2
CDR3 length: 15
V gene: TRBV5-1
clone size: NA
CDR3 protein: CASSLDAGGHNEQFF
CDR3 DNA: TGCGCCAGCAGCTTGGATGCGGGAGGGCACAATGAGCAGTTCTTC

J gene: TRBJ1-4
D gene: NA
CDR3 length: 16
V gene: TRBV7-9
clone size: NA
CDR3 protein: CASSSRQLATNEKLFF
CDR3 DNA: TGTGCCAGCAGTTCTCGACAGCTTGCAACTAATGAAAAACTGTTTTTT

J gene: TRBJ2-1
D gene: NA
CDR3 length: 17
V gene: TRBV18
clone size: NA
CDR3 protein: CASSPLDTPSSYNEQFF
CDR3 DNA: TGTGCCAGCTCACCACTGGACACCCCGAGCTCCTACAATGAGCAGTTCTTC

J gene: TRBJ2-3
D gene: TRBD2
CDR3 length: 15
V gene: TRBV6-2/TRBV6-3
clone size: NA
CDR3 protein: CASSYLTSGTDTQYF
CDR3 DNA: TGTGCCAGCAGTTACCTTACTAGCGGCACAGATACGCAGTATTTT

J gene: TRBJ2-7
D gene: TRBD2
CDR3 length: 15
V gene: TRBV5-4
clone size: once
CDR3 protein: CASSLVAGGAYEQYF
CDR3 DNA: TGTGCCAGCAGCTTGGTAGCGGGAGGTGCCTACGAGCAGTACTTC

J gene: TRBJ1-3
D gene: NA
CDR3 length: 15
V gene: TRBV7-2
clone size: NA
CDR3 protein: CASSLSSNSGNTIYF
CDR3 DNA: TGTGCCAGCAGCTTATCGAGTAACTCTGGAAACACCATATATTTT

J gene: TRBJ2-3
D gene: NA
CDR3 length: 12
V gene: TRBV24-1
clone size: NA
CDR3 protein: CASSGLTDTQYF
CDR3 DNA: TGTGCCAGCTCGGGACTCACAGATACGCAGTATTTT

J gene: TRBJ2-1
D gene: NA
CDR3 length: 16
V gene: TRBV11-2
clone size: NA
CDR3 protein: CASSWMSGRGGTEQFF
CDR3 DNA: TGTGCCAGCAGCTGGATGAGCGGGCGTGGAGGTACTGAGCAGTTCTTC

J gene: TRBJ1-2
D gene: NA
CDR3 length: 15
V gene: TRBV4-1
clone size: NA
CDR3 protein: CASSQASGIDYGYTF
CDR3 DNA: TGCGCCAGCAGCCAGGCGTCGGGGATCGACTATGGCTACACCTTC

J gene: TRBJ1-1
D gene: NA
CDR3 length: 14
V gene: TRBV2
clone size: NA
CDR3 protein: CASSEAGAGTEAFF
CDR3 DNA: TGTGCCAGCAGTGAAGCGGGCGCTGGTACTGAAGCTTTCTTT

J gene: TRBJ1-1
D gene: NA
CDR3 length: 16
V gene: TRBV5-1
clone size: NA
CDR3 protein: CASSLGRGAEDTEAFF
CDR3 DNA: TGCGCCAGCAGCTTGGGACGGGGGGCGGAGGACACTGAAGCTTTCTTT

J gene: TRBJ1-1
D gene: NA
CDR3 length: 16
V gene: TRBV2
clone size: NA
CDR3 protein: CASSWGMGSWYTEAFF
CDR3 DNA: TGTGCCAGCAGCTGGGGTATGGGGAGTTGGTACACTGAAGCTTTCTTT

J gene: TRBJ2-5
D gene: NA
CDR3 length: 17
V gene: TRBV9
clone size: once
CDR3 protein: CASSVGLAGSSQETQYF
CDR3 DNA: TGTGCCAGCAGCGTAGGGTTAGCCGGGAGTAGTCAAGAGACCCAGTACTTC

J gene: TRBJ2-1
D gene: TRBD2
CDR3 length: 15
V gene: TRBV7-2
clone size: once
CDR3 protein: CASKLLAGGDNEQFF
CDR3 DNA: TGTGCCAGCAAACTACTAGCGGGCGGGGACAATGAGCAGTTCTTC

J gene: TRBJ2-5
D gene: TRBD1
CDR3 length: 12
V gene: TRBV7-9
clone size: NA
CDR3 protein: CASSLITGASYF
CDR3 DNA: TGTGCCAGCAGCTTAATTACAGGGGCTTCGTACTTC

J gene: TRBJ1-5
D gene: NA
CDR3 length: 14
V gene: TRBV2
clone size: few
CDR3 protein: CASSRGRDNQPQHF
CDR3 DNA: TGTGCCAGCAGTCGGGGTAGGGACAATCAGCCCCAGCATTTT

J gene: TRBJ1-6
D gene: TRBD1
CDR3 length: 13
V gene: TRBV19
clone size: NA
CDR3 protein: CAAQGQGDSPLHF
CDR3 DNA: TGTGCCGCCCAGGGACAGGGTGATTCACCCCTCCACTTT

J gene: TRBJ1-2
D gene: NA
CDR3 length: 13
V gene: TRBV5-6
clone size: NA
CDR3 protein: CASSVKPRLGYTF
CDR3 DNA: TGTGCCAGCAGCGTTAAACCCAGGCTTGGCTACACCTTC

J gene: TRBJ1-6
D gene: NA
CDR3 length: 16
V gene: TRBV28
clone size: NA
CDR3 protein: CASSQHRTPTNSPLHF
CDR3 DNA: TGTGCCAGCAGCCAACATCGGACACCTACTAATTCACCCCTCCACTTT